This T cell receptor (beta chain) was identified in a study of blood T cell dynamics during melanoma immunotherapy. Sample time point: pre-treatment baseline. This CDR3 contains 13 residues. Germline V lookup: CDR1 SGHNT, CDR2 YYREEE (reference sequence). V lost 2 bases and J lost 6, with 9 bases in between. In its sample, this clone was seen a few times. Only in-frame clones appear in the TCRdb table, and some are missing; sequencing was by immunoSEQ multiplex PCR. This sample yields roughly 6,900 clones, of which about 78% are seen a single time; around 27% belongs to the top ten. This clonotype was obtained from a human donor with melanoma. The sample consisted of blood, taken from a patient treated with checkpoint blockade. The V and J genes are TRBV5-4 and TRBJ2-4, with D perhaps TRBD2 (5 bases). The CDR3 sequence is CASSLGAGNIQYF. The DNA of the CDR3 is TGTGCCAGCAGCTTAGGCGCGGGAAACATTCAGTACTTC.